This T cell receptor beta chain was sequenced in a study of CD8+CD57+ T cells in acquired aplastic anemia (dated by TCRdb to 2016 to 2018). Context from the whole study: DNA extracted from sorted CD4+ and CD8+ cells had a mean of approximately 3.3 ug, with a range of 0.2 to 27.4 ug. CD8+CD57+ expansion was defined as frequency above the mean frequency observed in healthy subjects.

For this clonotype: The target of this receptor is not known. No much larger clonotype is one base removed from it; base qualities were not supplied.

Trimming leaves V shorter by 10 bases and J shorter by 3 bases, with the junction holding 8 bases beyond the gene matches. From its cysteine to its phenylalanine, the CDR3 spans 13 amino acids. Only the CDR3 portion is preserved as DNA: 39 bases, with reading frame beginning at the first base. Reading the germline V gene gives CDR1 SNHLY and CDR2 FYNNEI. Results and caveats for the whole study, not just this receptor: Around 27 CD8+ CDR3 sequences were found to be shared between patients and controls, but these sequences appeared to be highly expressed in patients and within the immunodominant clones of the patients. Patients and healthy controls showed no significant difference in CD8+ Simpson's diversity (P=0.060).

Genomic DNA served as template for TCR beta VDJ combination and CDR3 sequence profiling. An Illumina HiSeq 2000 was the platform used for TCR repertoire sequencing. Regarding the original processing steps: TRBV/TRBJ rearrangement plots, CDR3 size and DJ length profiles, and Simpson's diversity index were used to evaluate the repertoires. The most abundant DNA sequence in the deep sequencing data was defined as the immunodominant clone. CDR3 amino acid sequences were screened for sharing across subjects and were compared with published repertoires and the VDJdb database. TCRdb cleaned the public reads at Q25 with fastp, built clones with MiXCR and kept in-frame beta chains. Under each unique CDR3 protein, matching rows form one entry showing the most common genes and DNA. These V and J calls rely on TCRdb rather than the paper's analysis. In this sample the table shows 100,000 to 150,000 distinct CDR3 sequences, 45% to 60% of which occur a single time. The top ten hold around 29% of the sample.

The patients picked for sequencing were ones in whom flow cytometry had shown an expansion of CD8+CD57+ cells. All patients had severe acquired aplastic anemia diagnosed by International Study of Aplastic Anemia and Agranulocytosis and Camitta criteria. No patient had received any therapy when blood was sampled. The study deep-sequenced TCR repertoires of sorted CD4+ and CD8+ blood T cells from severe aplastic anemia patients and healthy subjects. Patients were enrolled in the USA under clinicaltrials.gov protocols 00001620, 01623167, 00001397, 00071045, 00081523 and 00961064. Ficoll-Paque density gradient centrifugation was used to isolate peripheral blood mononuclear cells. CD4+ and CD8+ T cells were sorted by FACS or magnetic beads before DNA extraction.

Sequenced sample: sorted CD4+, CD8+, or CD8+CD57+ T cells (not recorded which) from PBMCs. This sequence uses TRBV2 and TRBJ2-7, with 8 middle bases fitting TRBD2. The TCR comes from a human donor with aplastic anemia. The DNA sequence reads TGTGCCACCCGTAGCGGGGCGAACTACGAGCAGTACTTC. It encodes CATRSGANYEQYF.